What follows describes a single T cell receptor (beta chain). This specimen belongs to a study of blood T cell repertoires in COVID-19. Turning to the study itself: T cells, B-cell-depleted T cells, or PBMCs supplied cDNA or gDNA.

Germline V gene sequence: CDR1 GTSNPN, CDR2 SVGIG (reference sequence). The CDR3 is 13 residues long. Between the trimmed V and J ends, which lost 7 bases and 5 bases, there was a span of 14 bases. Under the authors' procedure: Amplification with reference gene primers provided the estimates of nucleated cell counts. Assay used: immunoSEQ multiplex PCR; TCRdb lists only in-frame clones, some missing. That table supplies the V and J calls and clone size; D and trimming were determined from the DNA. Of a few hundred thousand clones detected, around 86% appear once; the ten largest clones hold about 0.94%.

Sequencing was done on a sample of peripheral blood. V and J are TRBV30 and TRBJ2-2, with TRBD1 as a possible D gene (6 bases). This sequence originates from a woman aged 40 to 55 who had recovered from COVID-19. CDR3 nucleotides: TGTGCCTCCAGTCCCGGACAGACCGGGGAGCTGTTTTTT. It yields the protein CASSPGQTGELFF.